These T cell receptor beta chains were read from a single sample in a study of lymphopenia after photon versus proton radiotherapy. Some clones are missing from TCRdb's copy, which holds only in-frame ones; the method was immunoSEQ multiplex PCR. This sample has approximately 40,000 clones; more than 70% occur once, and the top ten carry 10%. This material consisted of peripheral blood, taken from a patient treated with proton-based radiotherapy. These receptors were taken from a woman between 70 and 85 years old with pancreatic cancer. Some clones in this sample may be carry-over from other donors' samples. The CDR3 runs from the conserved cysteine through the conserved F or W. The order of the fields is clone size, D gene, V gene, J gene, CDR3 protein, CDR3 DNA. The D gene is left open where the match is weak. Some rows mark clone size as missing; the rest say once, few, many or name a class of expanded clone.

size: .; D: .; V: TRBV7-9; J: TRBJ2-3; CDR3: CASSLAGAGTDTQYF; DNA: TGTGCCAGCAGCTTAGCCGGGGCAGGGACAGATACGCAGTATTTT
size: .; D: .; V: TRBV19; J: TRBJ2-7; CDR3: CASSPPGQPGLSEQYF; DNA: TGTGCCAGTAGTCCCCCGGGACAACCTGGGTTAAGCGAGCAGTACTTC
size: .; D: TRBD1; V: TRBV5-6; J: TRBJ1-3; CDR3: CASSRWTGADNTIYF; DNA: TGTGCCAGCAGCAGATGGACAGGGGCCGATAACACCATATATTTT
size: .; D: TRBD1; V: TRBV30; J: TRBJ2-6; CDR3: CAWIRDRPVSGANVLTF; DNA: TGTGCCTGGATTCGGGACAGGCCCGTCTCTGGGGCCAACGTCCTGACTTTC
size: .; D: TRBD2; V: TRBV18; J: TRBJ2-1; CDR3: CASSTIFGLAGSYNEQFF; DNA: TGTGCCAGCTCAACTATCTTCGGACTAGCGGGCTCCTACAATGAGCAGTTCTTC
size: .; D: .; V: TRBV9; J: TRBJ2-5; CDR3: CASSVGGTALETQYF; DNA: TGTGCCAGCAGCGTAGGTGGGACCGCCTTGGAGACCCAGTACTTC
size: .; D: TRBD1; V: TRBV7-9; J: TRBJ2-7; CDR3: CASSLEDRGPYEQYF; DNA: TGTGCCAGCAGCTTAGAAGACAGGGGGCCGTACGAGCAGTACTTC
size: .; D: .; V: TRBV6-5; J: TRBJ2-7; CDR3: CASSYSRGSSYEQYF; DNA: TGTGCCAGCAGTTACTCCCGGGGGAGCTCCTACGAGCAGTACTTC
size: .; D: .; V: TRBV4-1; J: TRBJ2-1; CDR3: CASSHQFVGSGNEQFF; DNA: TGCGCCAGCAGCCACCAATTCGTGGGGAGCGGCAATGAGCAGTTCTTC
size: .; D: TRBD1; V: TRBV30; J: TRBJ1-4; CDR3: CAFNVDRANEKLFF; DNA: TGTGCCTTCAACGTGGACAGGGCTAATGAAAAACTGTTTTTT
size: once; D: TRBD2; V: TRBV10-2; J: TRBJ2-3; CDR3: CASRRGRGTDTQYF; DNA: TGCGCCAGTCGGAGAGGGAGGGGCACAGATACGCAGTATTTT
size: .; D: .; V: TRBV2; J: TRBJ1-2; CDR3: CASNPTETNYGYTF; DNA: TGTGCCAGCAATCCGACTGAGACTAACTATGGCTACACCTTC
size: .; D: .; V: TRBV18; J: TRBJ2-7; CDR3: CASSPIRDSYEQYF; DNA: TGTGCCAGCTCACCCATAAGGGACTCCTACGAGCAGTACTTC
size: few; D: .; V: TRBV2; J: TRBJ2-1; CDR3: CASKSHKSRQEGTGWFF; DNA: TGTGCCAGCAAGTCCCATAAATCGCGGCAGGAGGGGACCGGGTGGTTCTTC
size: few; D: .; V: TRBV28; J: TRBJ1-1; CDR3: CASSYRTEEAFF; DNA: TGTGCCAGCAGTTACCGGACAGAGGAAGCTTTCTTT
size: .; D: TRBD1; V: TRBV7-9; J: TRBJ2-1; CDR3: CASSPGTGGKLSDNEQFF; DNA: TGTGCCAGCAGCCCCGGGACAGGGGGCAAACTTAGCGACAATGAGCAGTTCTTC
size: .; D: .; V: TRBV7-2; J: TRBJ1-1; CDR3: CASSQRAGMNTEAFF; DNA: TGTGCCAGCAGCCAGAGGGCAGGGATGAACACTGAAGCTTTCTTT
size: .; D: .; V: TRBV20-1; J: TRBJ1-4; CDR3: CSAREEKLFF; DNA: TGCAGTGCTAGAGAAGAAAAACTGTTTTTT
size: .; D: TRBD1; V: TRBV30; J: TRBJ2-7; CDR3: CAWSGQGALYEQYF; DNA: TGTGCCTGGAGCGGCCAGGGGGCGCTTTACGAGCAGTACTTC
size: .; D: .; V: TRBV29-1; J: TRBJ2-5; CDR3: CSVRFGSGRQETQYF; DNA: TGCAGCGTCCGTTTTGGTTCGGGGAGGCAAGAGACCCAGTACTTC
size: .; D: .; V: TRBV5-1; J: TRBJ1-2; CDR3: CASSLSRPGGGYTF; DNA: TGCGCCAGCAGCTTGTCGCGGCCAGGCGGTGGCTACACCTTC
size: .; D: TRBD1; V: TRBV27; J: TRBJ1-2; CDR3: CASSTGQGSIYTF; DNA: TGTGCCAGCAGTACGGGACAGGGTAGTATCTACACCTTC
size: .; D: TRBD1; V: TRBV27; J: TRBJ2-7; CDR3: CASSSAPRDRSYEQYF; DNA: TGTGCCAGCAGTTCCGCGCCGAGGGACAGGTCCTACGAGCAGTACTTC
size: .; D: TRBD2; V: TRBV9; J: TRBJ2-1; CDR3: CASSVQAGVGTYNEQFF; DNA: TGTGCCAGCAGCGTCCAAGCGGGAGTGGGGACCTACAATGAGCAGTTCTTC
size: once; D: TRBD1; V: TRBV5-1; J: TRBJ2-3; CDR3: CASSSPGQGTDTQYF; DNA: TGCGCCAGCAGCTCTCCGGGACAGGGCACAGATACGCAGTATTTT
size: .; D: .; V: TRBV30; J: TRBJ1-2; CDR3: CAWGTGPSYGYTF; DNA: TGTGCCTGGGGAACAGGCCCATCCTATGGCTACACCTTC
size: few; D: .; V: TRBV20-1; J: TRBJ1-1; CDR3: CSARDVEAFF; DNA: TGCAGTGCTAGAGATGTAGAAGCTTTCTTT
size: .; D: .; V: TRBV6-5; J: TRBJ1-5; CDR3: CASSWGGAGQPQHF; DNA: TGTGCCAGCAGTTGGGGGGGCGCGGGTCAGCCCCAGCATTTT
size: .; D: TRBD1; V: TRBV7-2; J: TRBJ1-2; CDR3: CASSLTGTGVYGYTF; DNA: TGTGCCAGCAGCTTAACCGGGACAGGGGTCTATGGCTACACCTTC
size: once; D: TRBD1; V: TRBV6-8; J: TRBJ1-1; CDR3: CASSYSTGIDTEAFF; DNA: TGTGCCAGCAGTTACTCGACAGGGATAGACACTGAAGCTTTCTTT
size: .; D: TRBD1; V: TRBV6-4; J: TRBJ1-1; CDR3: CASSETGLTEAFF; DNA: TGTGCCAGCAGTGAGACAGGGTTGACTGAAGCTTTCTTT
size: .; D: .; V: TRBV7-8; J: TRBJ1-1; CDR3: CASSYRPGTEAFF; DNA: TGTGCCAGCAGCTACCGCCCGGGCACTGAAGCTTTCTTT
size: .; D: .; V: TRBV10-3; J: TRBJ2-3; CDR3: CAISDWRDTQYF; DNA: TGTGCCATCAGTGATTGGAGAGATACGCAGTATTTT
size: few; D: .; V: TRBV29-1; J: TRBJ2-1; CDR3: CSVVGARTYNEQFF; DNA: TGCAGCGTTGTAGGGGCGCGCACCTACAATGAGCAGTTCTTC
size: .; D: .; V: TRBV7-2; J: TRBJ1-2; CDR3: CASSSNNKVFGYTF; DNA: TGTGCCAGCAGCTCAAATAACAAGGTTTTCGGCTACACCTTC
size: few; D: TRBD1; V: TRBV7-2; J: TRBJ1-1; CDR3: CASSLAFPGQANTEAFF; DNA: TGTGCCAGCAGCTTAGCTTTTCCAGGACAGGCGAACACTGAAGCTTTCTTT
size: .; D: .; V: TRBV14; J: TRBJ2-5; CDR3: CASSPPAVREQYF; DNA: TGTGCCAGCAGTCCCCCCGCGGTTCGGGAGCAGTACTTC
size: .; D: .; V: TRBV5-6; J: TRBJ1-1; CDR3: CASSLIGDTEAFF; DNA: TGTGCCAGCAGCTTGATCGGGGACACTGAAGCTTTCTTT
size: .; D: .; V: TRBV27; J: TRBJ2-1; CDR3: CASSFRTSQLRAYNEQFF; DNA: TGTGCCAGCAGTTTTAGAACTAGTCAACTCAGGGCCTACAATGAGCAGTTCTTC
size: .; D: .; V: TRBV19; J: TRBJ1-2; CDR3: CASSITGTDGYTF; DNA: TGTGCCAGTAGTATAACTGGGACTGATGGCTACACCTTC